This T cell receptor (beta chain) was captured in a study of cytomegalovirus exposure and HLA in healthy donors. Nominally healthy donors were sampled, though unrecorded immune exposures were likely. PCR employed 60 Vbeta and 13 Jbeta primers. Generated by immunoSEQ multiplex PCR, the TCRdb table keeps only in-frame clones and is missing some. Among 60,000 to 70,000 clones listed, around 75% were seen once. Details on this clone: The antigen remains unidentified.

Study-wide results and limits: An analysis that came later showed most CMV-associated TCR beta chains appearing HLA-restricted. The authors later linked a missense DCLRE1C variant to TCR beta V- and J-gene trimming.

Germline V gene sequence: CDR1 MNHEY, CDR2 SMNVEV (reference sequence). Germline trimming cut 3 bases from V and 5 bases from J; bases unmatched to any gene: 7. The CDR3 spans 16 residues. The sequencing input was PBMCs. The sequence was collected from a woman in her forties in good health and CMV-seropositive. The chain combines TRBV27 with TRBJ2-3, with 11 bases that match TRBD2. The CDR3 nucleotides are TGTGCCAGCAGTTTCCGTAGCGGGGGGGCCGGAGATACGCAGTATTTT. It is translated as CASSFRSGGAGDTQYF.